These 20 T cell receptor beta chains originate from one sample sequenced in a study of shared T cell receptors in the human thymus. This table comes from immunoSEQ multiplex PCR, and its TCRdb copy is limited to in-frame clones, with some not included. Of hundreds of thousands of clones in the sample, approximately 80% were seen once. The sample also formed part of further work on human thymus T cells.

Sequencing input: thymocytes. The source of these receptors is a boy less than two years old with a congenital heart defect.

The chain joins TRBV28 to TRBJ2-7; TRBD2 matches at 9 bases. Losses at the gene ends were 2 bases for V and 4 bases for J; bases not matched to a gene: 6. The CDR3 loop spans 15 amino acids. Germline V gene sequence: CDR1 MDHEN, CDR2 SYDVKM. The CDR3 loop is CASSLGGRGIYEQYF. The CDR3 DNA follows: TGTGCCAGCAGTTTAGGCGGGAGGGGCATATACGAGCAGTACTTC.

The CDR3 here is CAIISRGSGYTF. The CDR3 nucleotides read TGTGCCATCATTTCTCGGGGGAGCGGCTACACCTTC. The rearrangement joins TRBV10-3 to TRBJ1-2, with a tentative D call TRBD1 (5 bases). Germline lookup yields CDR1 ENHRY and CDR2 SYGVKD. V was pared by 7 bases and J by 8 bases, with 14 bases between. This CDR3 has 12 amino acids.

This clone was seen a handful of times. The chain couples TRBV27 to TRBJ2-7, with TRBD1 matching 8 bases. In germline, CDR1 is MNHEY, CDR2 SMNVEV (reference sequence). This CDR3 region has 15 residues. The V gene end was trimmed by 0 bases and the J gene end by 5 bases; junction bases not matched to a gene: 6. DNA for the CDR3: TGTGCCAGCAGTTTATCCCACAGGGGGAGCCACGAGCAGTACTTC. It codes for CASSLSHRGSHEQYF.

The gene calls are TRBV2 and TRBJ1-5, with a possible D match to TRBD1 (5 bases). The CDR3 runs to 12 residues. V shed 7 bases and J shed 6 bases, with 10 bases lying between them. Germline V gene lookup returns CDR1 SNHLY and CDR2 FYNNEI. CDR3 sequence (DNA): TGTGCCAGCAATAGGCAGGGTCAGCCCCAGCATTTT. Translating it yields CASNRQGQPQHF.

The genes are TRBV5-4 and TRBJ2-1, with TRBD2 matching over 7 bases. This CDR3 is built from 17 residues. Germline V gene lookup returns CDR1 SGHNT and CDR2 YYREEE (reference sequence). The ends lost 3 bases at V and 6 bases at J; junction bases unmatched: 15. The CDR3 bases are TGTGCCAGCAGCTGCGTTTTCCGCGGGAGAGCGGGCAATGAGCAGTTCTTC. Its translation: CASSCVFRGRAGNEQFF.

The chain links TRBV14 to TRBJ2-7; tentatively, D is TRBD1 (6 bases). The V and J ends lost 4 bases and 2 bases respectively, with 9 bases between them. This CDR3 comprises 13 residues. Looked up from germline, CDR1 is SGHDN and CDR2 is FVKESK. CDR3 sequence reads: CASSPTGTYEQYF. The CDR3 coding sequence is TGTGCCAGCAGCCCAACAGGGACCTACGAGCAGTACTTC.

Here the CDR3 reads CASSNRLAGRETQYF. In nucleotides, the CDR3 is TGCGCCAGCAGCAACAGACTAGCGGGAAGAGAGACCCAGTACTTC. The V gene is TRBV5-1, the J gene TRBJ2-5, with 11 bases identical to TRBD2. This CDR3 has 15 amino acids. Germline V gives CDR1 SGHRS, CDR2 YFSETQ. The ends lost 4 bases at V and 4 bases at J; junction bases unmatched: 6.

This clone was recorded only once. The V call is TRBV6-5, the J call TRBJ1-1; D perhaps matches TRBD1 (6 bases). In germline, CDR1 is MNHEY, CDR2 SVGAGI. Trimming cost V 3 bases and J 6 bases, with 14 bases left between them. The length of the CDR3 is 14 residues. The CDR3 nucleotides are TGTGCCAGCAGTTATAAACAGGGTTGTTCTGAAGCTTTCTTT. This gives the protein CASSYKQGCSEAFF.

The genes are TRBV6-5 and TRBJ1-1; 7 nucleotides match TRBD1. This CDR3 is 14 amino acids long. The J segment lost 0 bases and the V segment lost 7 bases, leaving 5 bases of the junction unmatched. In germline, CDR1 is MNHEY, CDR2 SVGAGI. The CDR3 DNA reads as TGTGCCAGCAACCCCGGGACAGTGAACACTGAAGCTTTCTTT. Protein: CASNPGTVNTEAFF.

V usage is TRBV15 and J usage is TRBJ2-7, with D possibly matching TRBD2 (5 bases). Germline-derived CDR1 and CDR2 are LNHNV and YYDKDF (reference sequence). CDR3 length: 16 residues. The ends were cut back, 0 bases at V and 6 bases at J, with 18 bases in the middle. CDR3 DNA sequence: TGTGCCACCAGCAGAGATTCGGGCGGGTCATCGGGCGAGCAGTACTTC. Its protein product is CATSRDSGGSSGEQYF.

The rearrangement uses TRBV19 and TRBJ1-5, with a tentative D call TRBD1 (5 bases). Germline V gene data show CDR1 as LNHDA and CDR2 as SQIVND (reference sequence). V was cut by 9 bases and J by 2 bases, with 29 bases left in between. The CDR3 runs to 19 residues. The DNA of the CDR3 is TGTGCCAGCCAGGGAGGGGTGGCCCTTAGCGGGGGTCGCAATCAGCCCCAGCATTTT. Translating gives CASQGGVALSGGRNQPQHF.

This clone appeared a few times. The chain links TRBV28 to TRBJ2-3; possibly TRBD2 for D (5 bases). Germline CDR1 reads MDHEN; CDR2 reads SYDVKM. The CDR3 runs to 18 residues. Trimming took off 1 base at V and 2 bases at J, with 19 bases between the two ends. This chain's CDR3 is CASSLYRSGLPFTDTQYF. CDR3 sequence (DNA): TGTGCCAGCAGTTTATACCGATCGGGGTTACCTTTCACAGATACGCAGTATTTT.

The gene calls are TRBV6-5 and TRBJ2-1; D possibly corresponds to TRBD1 (5 bases). The CDR3 contains 15 residues. Trimming took off 0 bases at V and 1 base at J, with 7 bases between the two ends. The germline gives CDR1 MNHEY, CDR2 SVGAGI. The CDR3 loop reads CASSYSRASYNEQFF. In nucleotides, the CDR3 is TGTGCCAGCAGTTACTCCAGGGCATCCTACAATGAGCAGTTCTTC.

Details on this clone: One end of the junction does not line up with germline, which may come from a read error. The V call is TRBV6-1, the J call TRBJ1-2; 8 bases fit TRBD1. Germline V gives CDR1 MNHNS, CDR2 SASEGT. The CDR3 is 14 residues long. This CDR3 is CASSGDRKGYDYTF. In DNA form, the CDR3 reads TGTGCCAGCAGTGGGGACAGGAAGGGCTATGACTACACCTTC.

As concerns this clone: Other DNA variants within this sample encode the same CDR3. The chain uses TRBV11-2 and TRBJ2-7; D remains ambiguous. The germline V gene has CDR1 SGHAT and CDR2 FQNNGV. The CDR3 is 12 residues long. Trimming shortened V by 5 bases and J by 1 base, and 6 bases separated the two germline ends. The CDR3 loop is CASSLLSYEQYF. Written as DNA, the CDR3 is TGTGCCAGCAGCCTTCTTTCCTACGAGCAGTACTTC.

V is TRBV6-5 and J is TRBJ1-4; tentatively, D is TRBD1 (6 bases). Trimming took off 5 bases at V and 5 bases at J, with 15 bases between the two ends. The CDR3 spans 15 residues. Germline V gives CDR1 MNHEY, CDR2 SVGAGI. CDR3 sequence (DNA): TGTGCCAGCAGTGGGGGGGTCAGGGGAAATGAAAAACTGTTTTTT. This translates into CASSGGVRGNEKLFF.

This chain links TRBV15 with TRBJ2-3; maybe TRBD2 (6 bases). Germline V gene sequence: CDR1 LNHNV, CDR2 YYDKDF (reference sequence). There are 15 residues in the CDR3. V lost 0 bases and J 4 bases, leaving 11 bases between the germline ends. The CDR3 loop reads CATSRDLADSDTQYF. As DNA, the CDR3 is TGTGCCACCAGCAGAGATTTAGCGGACTCAGATACGCAGTATTTT. Based on the CDR3 plus reference TRBV15 and TRBJ2-3, the full variable domain is DAMVIQNPRYQVTQFGKPVTLSCSQTLNHNVMYWYQQKSSQAPKLLFHYYDKDFNNEADTPDNFQSRRPNTSFCFLDIRSPGLGDTAMYLCATSRDLADSDTQYFGPGTRLTVL.

The gene calls are TRBV4-1 and TRBJ2-1; 13 bases agree with TRBD2. Per the germline V gene, CDR1 is MGHRA and CDR2 is YSYEKL. Germline trimming cut 4 bases from V and 5 bases from J; bases unmatched to any gene: 5. The CDR3 loop spans 16 amino acids. CDR3 in amino acids: CASSLGTSGVDNEQFF. CDR3 coding DNA: TGCGCCAGCAGCCTAGGGACTAGCGGGGTTGACAATGAGCAGTTCTTC.

V gene TRBV6-4 combines with J gene TRBJ1-6; D remains unclear. Germline CDR1 and CDR2: MRHNA and SNTAGT. The CDR3 is 14 amino acids. Trimming took off 2 bases at V and 7 bases at J, with 9 bases between the two ends. This CDR3 reads CASSDTMRNSPLHF. CDR3 sequence (DNA): TGTGCCAGCAGTGACACAATGCGGAATTCACCCCTCCACTTT.

The chain has TRBV30 and TRBJ2-7; D is undetermined. Trimming pared 1 base from V and 6 bases from J, leaving 7 bases between. Germline V CDR1 and CDR2: GTSNPN, SVGIG (reference sequence). CDR3 length: 11 residues. CDR3 nucleotides: TGTGCCTGGAGTGATAACGGCGAGCAGTACTTC. As protein: CAWSDNGEQYF.